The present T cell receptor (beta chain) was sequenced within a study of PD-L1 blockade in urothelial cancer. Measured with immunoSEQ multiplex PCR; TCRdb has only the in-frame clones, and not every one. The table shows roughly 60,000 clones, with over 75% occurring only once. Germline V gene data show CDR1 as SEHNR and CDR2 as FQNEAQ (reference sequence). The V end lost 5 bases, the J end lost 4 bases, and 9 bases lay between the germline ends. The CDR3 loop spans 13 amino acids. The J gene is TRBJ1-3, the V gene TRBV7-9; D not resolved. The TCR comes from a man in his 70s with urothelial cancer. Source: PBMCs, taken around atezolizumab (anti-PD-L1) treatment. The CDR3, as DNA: TGTGCCAGCAGCCCGCCCACAGGAAACACCATATATTTT. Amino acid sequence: CASSPPTGNTIYF.